This TCR beta chain was recorded in a study of blood T cell repertoires in COVID-19. Study as a whole: Sample material is recorded as cDNA or gDNA derived from T cells, B-cell-depleted T cells, or PBMCs.

Trimming took 0 bases from V and 2 from J, leaving 9 bases between them. The CDR3 sequence is 14 residues long. Germline V CDR1 and CDR2: SGHKS, YYEKEE (reference sequence). Cohort 3 donors were reported recovered after two negative PCRs, clearance, or symptom resolution. Authors' analysis steps: The assay estimated nucleated cells by amplifying reference gene primers. Assay: immunoSEQ multiplex PCR; the TCRdb copy retains only in-frame clones and omits some. The DNA was the basis for D and trimming; V, J and clone size are from that table. The table lists about 300,000 clones, under 90% of them singletons. In this sample, this clone turned up once.

This chain joins TRBV5-5 and TRBJ2-7; no clear D. The clonotype originates from a young man who had recovered from COVID-19. Sample: PBMCs or T cells enriched from blood (not recorded which). This CDR3 reads CASSLVQVPYEQYF. The CDR3 DNA follows: TGTGCCAGCAGCTTGGTCCAGGTTCCCTACGAGCAGTACTTC.